This is a list of T cell receptor beta chains from one sample in a study of OX40 agonist ivuxolimab in advanced cancers. Profiled with immunoSEQ multiplex PCR; TCRdb holds only in-frame clones, not every one. The top ten hold less than 5% of the sample, which has under 45,000 clones, about 80% seen once. This specimen consisted of CD4+ or CD8+ T cells sorted from blood, obtained in a trial of the OX40 agonist ivuxolimab. The receptors shown here come from an adult with an advanced solid tumor such as melanoma, head and neck, liver or kidney cancer. Each CDR3 is given with its conserved first and last residue. A D gene is named only where the DNA matches it firmly. Size is stated for part of the rows, as once, few or many counts, or as a class when the clone is expanded.

size	V	J	D	DNA	CDR3
-	TRBV11-3	TRBJ2-7	-	TGTGCCAGCAGCTTACGGGGTTCTAACGAGCAGTACTTC	CASSLRGSNEQYF
-	TRBV2	TRBJ2-7	TRBD1	TGTGCCAGCAATCGGGACAGGATCTACGAGCAGTACTTC	CASNRDRIYEQYF
-	TRBV9	TRBJ2-2	-	TGTGCCAGCGGGCACACCGGGGAGCTGTTTTTT	CASGHTGELFF
-	TRBV30	TRBJ2-2	-	TGTGCCTGGAGTCGGGGGCAGTTTCTTATCGGGGAGCTGTTTTTT	CAWSRGQFLIGELFF
few	TRBV6-5	TRBJ1-2	-	TGTGCCAGCAGTTACAGGGCGTCCTATGGCTACACCTTC	CASSYRASYGYTF
-	TRBV2	TRBJ2-5	-	TGTGCCAGCAGGGAGTTGGAGACCCAGTACTTC	CASRELETQYF
once	TRBV18	TRBJ1-3	-	TGTGCCAGCTCACCACCGTCAACGAACACCATATATTTT	CASSPPSTNTIYF
once	TRBV27	TRBJ1-6	TRBD1	TGTGCCAGCAGTTCCGGACAGGGGGTCGTCAATTCACCCCTCCACTTT	CASSSGQGVVNSPLHF
-	TRBV18	TRBJ1-3	-	TGTGCCAGCTCACCCGGGGGGGAGTCTGGAAACACCATATATTTT	CASSPGGESGNTIYF
-	TRBV9	TRBJ2-7	TRBD1	TGTGCCAGCAGCCCGGACAGGCATCCTTACGAGCAGTACTTC	CASSPDRHPYEQYF
-	TRBV19	TRBJ2-1	-	TGTGCCAGTAGTCCAGTTAGCTACAATGAGCAGTTCTTC	CASSPVSYNEQFF
-	TRBV5-1	TRBJ2-2	-	TGCGCCAGCAGCGGGAGGCTCACCGGGGAGCTGTTTTTT	CASSGRLTGELFF
-	TRBV6-5	TRBJ2-1	-	TGTGCCAGCAGTTATTCGGGAAACAATGAGCAGTTCTTC	CASSYSGNNEQFF
-	TRBV7-2	TRBJ1-6	-	TGTGCCAGCCGGGCAAAAGGGCACCAAAATTCACCCCTCCACTTT	CASRAKGHQNSPLHF
-	TRBV5-6	TRBJ1-3	TRBD1	TGTGCCAGCAGCTTTGACAGGGGGAGCTCTGGAAACACCATATATTTT	CASSFDRGSSGNTIYF
-	TRBV7-3	TRBJ2-1	-	TGTGCCAGCAGCTTAACCGGCTCAGTTTTCTCGAATGAGCAGTTCTTC	CASSLTGSVFSNEQFF
few	TRBV2	TRBJ2-1	-	TGTGCCAGCAGTGAATGGAAGATGCAGTTCTTC	CASSEWKMQFF
-	TRBV28	TRBJ1-5	-	TGTGCCAGCAGCCTCAATCGGGGGTTCCGCGGCAATCAGCCCCAGCATTTT	CASSLNRGFRGNQPQHF
few	TRBV5-1	TRBJ2-5	TRBD2	TGCGCCAGCAGCTTGGTGGTAGCGGGAGGGTCGGCGGAGACCCAGTACTTC	CASSLVVAGGSAETQYF